This T cell receptor (beta chain) was identified during a study of cytomegalovirus exposure and HLA in healthy donors. In regard to this clone: The antigen remains unidentified.

60 Vbeta and 13 Jbeta primers were used in PCR. Profiled with immunoSEQ multiplex PCR; TCRdb holds only in-frame clones, not every one. The sample lists fewer than 60,000 clones; roughly 80% were seen once. This CDR3 comprises 15 residues. Trimming at V came to 8 bases and at J to 9 bases, leaving 10 bases not matched to a gene. CDR1 SGHNT and CDR2 YYREEE come from the germline V gene (reference sequence). Findings and limits, study-wide: The majority of CMV-associated TCR beta chains were reported as apparently HLA-restricted in a later analysis. It was only CMV serostatus that was available as immune exposure information. Owing to their indistinguishability, certain V segments, notably TRBV6-2 and TRBV6-3, were excluded.

This clonotype originated in a woman in her forties in good health and CMV-seropositive. Sequencing was performed on PBMCs. This chain uses TRBV5-4 with TRBJ2-1; 14 positions match TRBD2. The CDR3 is CASTGGLAGVGEQFF. CDR3 coding DNA: TGTGCCAGTACTGGGGGACTAGCGGGGGTGGGTGAGCAGTTCTTC.